This T cell receptor (beta chain) was recovered during a study of long-term antiretroviral therapy in people with HIV. At the survey level, the v3.0 immunoSEQ assay was run. A target of 40,000-50,000 T-cell genomes per sample was set for sequencing. Here immunoSEQ multiplex PCR was the method, and the copy in TCRdb shows in-frame clones only, minus some. The data contain under 30,000 clones, around three quarters of them singletons. Per individual, the PBMC samples numbered at least one pre-ART and at least two post-ART. Points on this clone: Its antigen is as yet unknown.

Study outcomes and limitations: Pre-ART-expanded clones dominated the repertoire at all time points. HIV repertoires had narrower CDR3 length ranges than controls.

This clonotype was sampled from a man aged 40-49 years with HIV. The sequences come from unsorted PBMCs, collected 0.3 years after starting antiretroviral therapy.

The CDR3 DNA is TGTGCCAGCAGCTTGGGGCAAGGACGGGGGCAAGAGACCCAGTACTTC. Protein product: CASSLGQGRGQETQYF. The chain couples TRBV11-3 to TRBJ2-5; the D gene is possibly TRBD2 (6 bases). V dropped 3 bases and J dropped 2 bases, with 16 bases sitting between them. There are 16 residues in the CDR3. CDR1 and CDR2 (germline): SGHNT, YENEEA.